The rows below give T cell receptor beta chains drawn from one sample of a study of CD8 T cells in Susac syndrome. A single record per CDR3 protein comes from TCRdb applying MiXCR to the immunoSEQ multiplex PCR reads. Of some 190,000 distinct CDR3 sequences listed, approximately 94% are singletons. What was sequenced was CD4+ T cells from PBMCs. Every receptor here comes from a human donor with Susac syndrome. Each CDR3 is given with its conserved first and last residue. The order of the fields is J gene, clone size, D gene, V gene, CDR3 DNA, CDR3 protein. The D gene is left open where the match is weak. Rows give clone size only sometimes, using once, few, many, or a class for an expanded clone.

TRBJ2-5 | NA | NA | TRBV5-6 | TGTGCCAGCAGCTTAGCCGGGACATTAGAGACCCAGTACTTC | CASSLAGTLETQYF
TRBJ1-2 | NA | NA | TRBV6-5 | TGTGCCAGCAGCCCCTCTCACGGGGGTAACTATGGCTACACCTTC | CASSPSHGGNYGYTF
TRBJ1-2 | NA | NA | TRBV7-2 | TGTGCCAGCACCACGACAGGAGGGGGCTATGGCTACACCTTC | CASTTTGGGYGYTF
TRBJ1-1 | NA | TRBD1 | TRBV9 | TGTGCCAGCAGCGTAGGGGCAGGGGGGGCTGAAGCTTTCTTT | CASSVGAGGAEAFF
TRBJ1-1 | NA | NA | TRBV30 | TGTGCCGGGAGGCAGGATGTCACTGAAGCTTTCTTT | CAGRQDVTEAFF
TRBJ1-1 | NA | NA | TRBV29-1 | TGCAGCGGTCAGTGGGTGAACACTGAAGCTTTCTTT | CSGQWVNTEAFF
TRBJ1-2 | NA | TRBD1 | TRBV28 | TGTGCCAGCAGTTCCTCAAAACAGGGGGCGAAGTATGGCTACACCTTC | CASSSSKQGAKYGYTF
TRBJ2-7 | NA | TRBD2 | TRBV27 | TGTGCCAGCAGTCCCGCGGGGGGGCCGTGGGAGCAGTACTTC | CASSPAGGPWEQYF
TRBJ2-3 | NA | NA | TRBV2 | TGTGCCAGCAGTGGACAGAGCACAGATACGCAGTATTTT | CASSGQSTDTQYF
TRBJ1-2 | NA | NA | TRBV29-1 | TGCAGCGTGGGAGAACAGGGCTTGGGCACCTTC | CSVGEQGLGTF
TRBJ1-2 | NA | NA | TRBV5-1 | TGCGCCAGCAGCTTAGGACTGGTTTATGGCTACACCTTC | CASSLGLVYGYTF
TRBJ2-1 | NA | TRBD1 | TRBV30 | TGTGCCTGGAGTGATAGGGGGCGGGAGCAGTTCTTC | CAWSDRGREQFF
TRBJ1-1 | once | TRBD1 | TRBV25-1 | TGTGCCAGCAGTGCCTCAGACAGGGGGAACACTGAAGCTTTCTTT | CASSASDRGNTEAFF
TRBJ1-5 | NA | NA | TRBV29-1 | TGCAGCGTCCTGACAGGACCCAATCAGCCCCAGCATTTT | CSVLTGPNQPQHF
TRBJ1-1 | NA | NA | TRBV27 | TGTGCCAGCAGTGGACAGAGGAGAATGAACACTGAAGCTTTCTTT | CASSGQRRMNTEAFF
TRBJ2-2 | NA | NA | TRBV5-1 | TGCGCCAGCAGCTTGAAGGGGCCGAACACCGGGGAGCTGTTTTTT | CASSLKGPNTGELFF
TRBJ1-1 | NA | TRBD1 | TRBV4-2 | TGTGCCAGCAGCCAAGATCCGGGACAGTTGAACACTGAAGCTTTCTTT | CASSQDPGQLNTEAFF
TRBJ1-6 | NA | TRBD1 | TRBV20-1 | TGCGGAACCCTCAGGACAGGGGGCCGATCACCCCTCCACTTT | CGTLRTGGRSPLHF
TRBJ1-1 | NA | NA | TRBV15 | TGTGCCACCAGCGCGTTCAGGGGAATGAACACTGAAGCTTTCTTT | CATSAFRGMNTEAFF
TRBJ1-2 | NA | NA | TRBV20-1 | TGCAGTGCTAGACCGTCGGGACACGTCTATGGCTACACCTTC | CSARPSGHVYGYTF
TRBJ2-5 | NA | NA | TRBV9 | TGTGCCAGCAGCGGCATAGCGGAAGAGACCCAGTACTTC | CASSGIAEETQYF
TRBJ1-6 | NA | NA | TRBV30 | TGTGCCTGGGGGGTGGTCGAGGGACCCCTCCACTTT | CAWGVVEGPLHF
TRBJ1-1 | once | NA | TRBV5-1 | TGCGCCAGCAGCTTGGGTCTCCCGGAGGGGACTGAAGCTTTCTTT | CASSLGLPEGTEAFF
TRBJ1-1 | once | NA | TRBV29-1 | TGCAGCGCCACATCCCCAGGGCGGGTCACTGAAGCTTTCTTT | CSATSPGRVTEAFF
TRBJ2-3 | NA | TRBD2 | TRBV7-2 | TGTGCCAGCAGTCTAACGCTCGGGGGGACCATCGGCACAGATACGCAGTATTTT | CASSLTLGGTIGTDTQYF
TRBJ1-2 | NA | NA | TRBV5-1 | TGCGCCAGCAGCTTTCTTGACGGACAGATTGGCTACACCTTC | CASSFLDGQIGYTF
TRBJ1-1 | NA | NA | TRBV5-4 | TGTGCCAGCAGCTCTCTTCTTCCAGGGCTTATTATGAACACTGAAGCTTTCTTT | CASSSLLPGLIMNTEAFF
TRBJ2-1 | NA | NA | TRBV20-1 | TGCAGTGCTAGAGACGTAGATGAGCAGTTCTTC | CSARDVDEQFF
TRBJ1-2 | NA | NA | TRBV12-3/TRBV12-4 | TGTGCCAGCACTTTATCGGGGGTCCACGGCTACACCTTC | CASTLSGVHGYTF
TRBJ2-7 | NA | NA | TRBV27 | TGTGCCAGCAGTTTGTCGGACGGGGGGCCCGAGCAGTACTTC | CASSLSDGGPEQYF
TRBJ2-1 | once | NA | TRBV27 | TGTGCCAGCACCCTACAGGGTGAGCAGTTCTTC | CASTLQGEQFF
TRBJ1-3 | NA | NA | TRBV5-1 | TGCGCCAGCAGCTTGTCTGACAGACTCTCTGGAAACACCATATATTTT | CASSLSDRLSGNTIYF
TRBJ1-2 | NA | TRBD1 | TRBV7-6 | TGTGCCAGCAGCCCGCTTGCAGGGGGCAGGAACTATGGCTACACCTTC | CASSPLAGGRNYGYTF
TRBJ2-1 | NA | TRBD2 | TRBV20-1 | TGCAGTGCTAGAGATTGGACTAGCGTTCAGGATGAGCAGTTCTTC | CSARDWTSVQDEQFF
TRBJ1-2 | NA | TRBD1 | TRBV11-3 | TGTGCCAGCAGCATGACAGGGAGTCTCGAGGAGGGCTACACCTTC | CASSMTGSLEEGYTF
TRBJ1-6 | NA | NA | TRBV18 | TGTGCCAGCTCACCAGAGGGTAATTCACCCCTCCACTTT | CASSPEGNSPLHF
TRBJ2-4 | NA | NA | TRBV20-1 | TGCAGTGTCATCACCGGGACGCAAAACATTCAGTACTTC | CSVITGTQNIQYF
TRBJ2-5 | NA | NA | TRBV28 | TGTGCCAGCAACATGGGGGGATGGTACCAAGAGACCCAGTACTTC | CASNMGGWYQETQYF
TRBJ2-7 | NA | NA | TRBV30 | TGTGCCTGGAGCCAGGGACCCTACGAGCAGTACTTC | CAWSQGPYEQYF
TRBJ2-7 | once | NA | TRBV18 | TGTGCCAGCTCACCAGTGTCACAGGGCTACGAGCAGTACTTC | CASSPVSQGYEQYF
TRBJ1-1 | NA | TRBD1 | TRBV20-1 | TGCAGTGCTGAACCCCCAGGGGGAGGCACTGAAGCTTTCTTT | CSAEPPGGGTEAFF
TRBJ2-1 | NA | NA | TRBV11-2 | TGTGCCAGCAGCTCCCAGGTTGATTCCTACAATGAGCAGTTCTTC | CASSSQVDSYNEQFF
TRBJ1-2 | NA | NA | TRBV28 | TGTGCCAGCAGTCCCCCCGGGGGACAATATGGCTACACCTTC | CASSPPGGQYGYTF
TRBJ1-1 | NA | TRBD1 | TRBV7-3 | TGTGCCAGCAGCTTGGACAGGGGCACTGAAGCTTTCTTT | CASSLDRGTEAFF
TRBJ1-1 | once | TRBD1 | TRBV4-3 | TGCGCCAGCAGCCAAGGGCCCGGGACAGGGGCGAACACTGAAGCTTTCTTT | CASSQGPGTGANTEAFF
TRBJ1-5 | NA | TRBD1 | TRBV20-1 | TGCAGTGCCGCGGGACAGGGGGCTTACGGCAATCAGCCCCAGCATTTT | CSAAGQGAYGNQPQHF
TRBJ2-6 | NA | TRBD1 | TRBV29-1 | TGCAGCGCCGAGGAGACAGGGTCCTCTGGGGCCAACGTCCTGACTTTC | CSAEETGSSGANVLTF
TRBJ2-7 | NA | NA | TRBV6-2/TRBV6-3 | TGTGCCAGCAGTTACCGCCGGGAAGGATCCTACGAGCAGTACTTC | CASSYRREGSYEQYF
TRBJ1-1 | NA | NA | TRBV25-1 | TGTGCCAGCAGTGAATTGGAGGGGATGATGAACACTGAAGCTTTCTTT | CASSELEGMMNTEAFF
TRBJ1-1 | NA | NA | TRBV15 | TGTGCCACCAGCAGAGATGTAGAAACTGAAGCTTTCTTT | CATSRDVETEAFF
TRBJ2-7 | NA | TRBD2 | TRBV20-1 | TGCAGCGCTCTCGGGGGGGACTACGAGCAGTACTTC | CSALGGDYEQYF
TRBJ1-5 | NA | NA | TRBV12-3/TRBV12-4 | TGTGCCAGCAGTTTAACGGCCGCCGCTTATAGCAATCAGCCCCAGCATTTT | CASSLTAAAYSNQPQHF
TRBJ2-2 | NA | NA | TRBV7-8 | TGTGCCAGCAGCTCCCTCCTTAGGACAACGAACACCGGGGAGCTGTTTTTT | CASSSLLRTTNTGELFF
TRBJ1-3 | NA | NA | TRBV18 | TGTGCCAGCTCACCGAGAGACTCTGGAAACACCATATATTTT | CASSPRDSGNTIYF
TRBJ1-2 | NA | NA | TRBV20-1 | TGCAGTGCTAGAGGGGGGCTCGGCCTAAGCTTC | CSARGGLGLSF
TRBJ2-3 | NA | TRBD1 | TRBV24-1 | TGTGCCACCAGTGATCGACAGGGGGCCACCACAGATACGCAGTATTTT | CATSDRQGATTDTQYF